This T cell receptor (beta chain) emerged from a study of T cell responses to AZD1222 COVID-19 vaccine. Study as a whole: Second-dose intervals near 4 or 12 weeks were combined. Study-wide points: A mostly white British donor set with more females was recruited, and clonal diversity was possibly underestimated. Spike as a whole was targeted by vaccine-associated CD4 TCRs, dominant at 160-218 and 743-854. All repertoire sampling was performed exclusively after the peak T cell response.

In the case of this clone: Its specificity is unknown.

Germline V gene sequence: CDR1 GTSNPN, CDR2 SVGIG (reference sequence). This CDR3 spans 10 amino acids. Trimming took 5 bases from V and 5 from J, leaving 3 bases between them. Here immunoSEQ multiplex PCR was the method, and the copy in TCRdb shows in-frame clones only, minus some. The sample shows about 140,000 clones, roughly 90% of them seen only once. The chain has TRBV30 and TRBJ1-4, with D hard to call. Sequencing used peripheral blood, obtained on day 0 of AZD1222 vaccination. This sequence originates from an adult in good health. CDR3 sequence reads: CAWPNEKLFF. DNA for the CDR3: TGTGCCTGGCCGAATGAAAAACTGTTTTTT.